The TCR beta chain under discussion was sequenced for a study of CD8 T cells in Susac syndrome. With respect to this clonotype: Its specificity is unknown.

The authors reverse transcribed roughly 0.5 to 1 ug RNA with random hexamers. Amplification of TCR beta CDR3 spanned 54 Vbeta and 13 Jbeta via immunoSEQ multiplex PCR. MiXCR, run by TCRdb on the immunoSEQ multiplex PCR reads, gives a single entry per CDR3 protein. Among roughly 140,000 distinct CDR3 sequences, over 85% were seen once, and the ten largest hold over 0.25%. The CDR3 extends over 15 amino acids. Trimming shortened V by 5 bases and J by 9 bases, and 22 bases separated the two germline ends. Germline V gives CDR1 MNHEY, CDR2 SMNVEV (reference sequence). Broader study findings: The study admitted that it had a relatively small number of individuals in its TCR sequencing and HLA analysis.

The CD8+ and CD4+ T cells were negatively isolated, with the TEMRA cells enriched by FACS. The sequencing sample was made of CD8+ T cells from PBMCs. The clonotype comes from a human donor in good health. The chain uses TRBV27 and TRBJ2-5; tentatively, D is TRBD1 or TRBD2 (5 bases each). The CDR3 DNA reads TGTGCCAGCAGTGGCTCAAAGGGACGGGGCCCGGCCCAGTACTTC. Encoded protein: CASSGSKGRGPAQYF.